This is a list of T cell receptor beta chains from one sample in a study of regulatory T cells in long-lasting Graves disease. TCRdb itself ran the multiplex PCR reads through MiXCR, one entry per CDR3 protein. The sample records over 300,000 distinct CDR3 sequences, less than 20% being singletons. Sequences were derived from peripheral blood mononuclear cells (PBMCs), sampled at new diagnosis, from a patient treated with antithyroid drugs. Source of these receptors: a female donor with Graves disease. The CDR3 runs from the conserved cysteine through the conserved F or W. D genes are given only for firm matches. A row's size may be missing; if present it is once, few, many or a size class.

CDR3 protein: CASSPTKPGQWSTEAFF
CDR3 DNA: TGTGCCAGCAGCCCCACCAAACCGGGACAGTGGTCAACTGAAGCTTTCTTT
D gene: TRBD1
V gene: TRBV3-1
J gene: TRBJ1-1
clone size: NA

CDR3 protein: CASSPPWDEQYF
CDR3 DNA: TGTGCCAGCAGCCCTCCTTGGGACGAGCAGTACTTC
D gene: NA
V gene: TRBV7-9
J gene: TRBJ2-7
clone size: many

CDR3 protein: CASKPGAGGGTGELFF
CDR3 DNA: TGTGCCAGCAAGCCGGGGGCAGGGGGAGGCACCGGGGAGCTGTTTTTT
D gene: NA
V gene: TRBV25-1
J gene: TRBJ2-2
clone size: few

CDR3 protein: CAISESGRTSGGTQYF
CDR3 DNA: TGTGCCATCAGTGAGTCGGGCCGGACTAGTGGTGGTACGCAGTATTTT
D gene: TRBD2
V gene: TRBV10-3
J gene: TRBJ2-3
clone size: many

CDR3 protein: CASSTISSEAFF
CDR3 DNA: TGTGCCAGCAGTACAATATCCTCTGAAGCTTTCTTT
D gene: NA
V gene: TRBV13
J gene: TRBJ1-1
clone size: many

CDR3 protein: CASIKEAHRGGYGYTF
CDR3 DNA: TGTGCCAGCATCAAAGAAGCGCACAGGGGTGGCTATGGCTACACCTTC
D gene: TRBD1
V gene: TRBV2
J gene: TRBJ1-2
clone size: many

CDR3 protein: CASSETGVSYNEQFF
CDR3 DNA: TGTGCCAGCAGTGAGACGGGGGTCTCCTACAATGAGCAGTTCTTC
D gene: NA
V gene: TRBV2
J gene: TRBJ2-1
clone size: many

CDR3 protein: CASSEHGNTEAFF
CDR3 DNA: TGCGCCAGCAGTGAGCATGGAAACACTGAAGCTTTCTTT
D gene: NA
V gene: TRBV10-1
J gene: TRBJ1-1
clone size: many

CDR3 protein: CSVRGEAYNEQFF
CDR3 DNA: TGCAGCGTTCGGGGGGAGGCCTACAATGAGCAGTTCTTC
D gene: TRBD2
V gene: TRBV29-1
J gene: TRBJ2-1
clone size: few

CDR3 protein: CASSGGGRWFKEAFF
CDR3 DNA: TGTGCCAGCAGCGGGGGTGGGCGGTGGTTTAAGGAAGCTTTCTTT
D gene: NA
V gene: TRBV5-6
J gene: TRBJ1-1
clone size: few

CDR3 protein: CASPRGGPSGTGELFF
CDR3 DNA: TGTGCCAGCCCCAGAGGAGGGCCCTCGGGCACCGGGGAGCTGTTTTTT
D gene: NA
V gene: TRBV6-2/TRBV6-3
J gene: TRBJ2-2
clone size: many

CDR3 protein: CAIRPGQGVTNYGYTF
CDR3 DNA: TGTGCCATCAGACCGGGACAGGGAGTAACTAACTATGGCTACACCTTC
D gene: TRBD1
V gene: TRBV10-3
J gene: TRBJ1-2
clone size: few

CDR3 protein: CASSSLVKNTEAFF
CDR3 DNA: TGCGCCAGCAGCTCCCTGGTGAAGAACACTGAAGCTTTCTTT
D gene: NA
V gene: TRBV5-1
J gene: TRBJ1-1
clone size: many

CDR3 protein: CASSSGTESSYEQYF
CDR3 DNA: TGTGCCAGCAGCTCAGGGACAGAGAGCTCCTACGAGCAGTACTTC
D gene: TRBD1
V gene: TRBV28
J gene: TRBJ2-7
clone size: many

CDR3 protein: CATSDPNTGRGYTF
CDR3 DNA: TGTGCCACCAGTGATCCAAATACGGGGCGCGGCTACACCTTC
D gene: NA
V gene: TRBV24-1
J gene: TRBJ1-2
clone size: many

CDR3 protein: CSVILTGSYEQYF
CDR3 DNA: TGCAGCGTGATACTTACGGGGAGCTACGAGCAGTACTTC
D gene: NA
V gene: TRBV29-1
J gene: TRBJ2-7
clone size: many

CDR3 protein: CAWSGTGNSPLHF
CDR3 DNA: TGTGCCTGGAGCGGAACAGGGAATTCACCCCTCCACTTT
D gene: NA
V gene: TRBV30
J gene: TRBJ1-6
clone size: many

CDR3 protein: CASSDGGSLNTEAFF
CDR3 DNA: TGTGCCAGCAGCGACGGGGGGAGTCTGAACACTGAAGCTTTCTTT
D gene: NA
V gene: TRBV9
J gene: TRBJ1-1
clone size: NA

CDR3 protein: CASSSLPGLTIQETQYF
CDR3 DNA: TGTGCCAGCAGCTCCCTCCCGGGACTAACAATACAAGAGACCCAGTACTTC
D gene: TRBD2
V gene: TRBV5-4
J gene: TRBJ2-5
clone size: few

CDR3 protein: CSVPQGQGYGYTF
CDR3 DNA: TGCAGCGTTCCTCAGGGGCAGGGCTATGGCTACACCTTC
D gene: NA
V gene: TRBV29-1
J gene: TRBJ1-2
clone size: many

CDR3 protein: CASSYSMGGYEQYF
CDR3 DNA: TGTGCCAGCAGTTACTCGATGGGCGGCTACGAGCAGTACTTC
D gene: NA
V gene: TRBV6-5
J gene: TRBJ2-7
clone size: many

CDR3 protein: CASSFRGMGTEAFF
CDR3 DNA: TGTGCCAGCAGTTTCCGGGGAATGGGCACTGAAGCTTTCTTT
D gene: NA
V gene: TRBV28
J gene: TRBJ1-1
clone size: many

CDR3 protein: CASSQEGDGSQPQHF
CDR3 DNA: TGTGCCAGCAGCCAAGAAGGAGACGGGAGTCAGCCCCAGCATTTT
D gene: NA
V gene: TRBV4-2
J gene: TRBJ1-5
clone size: few

CDR3 protein: CASSEQDAATGGYTF
CDR3 DNA: TGTGCCAGCAGTGAACAAGACGCCGCGACGGGAGGCTACACCTTC
D gene: NA
V gene: TRBV2
J gene: TRBJ1-2
clone size: many

CDR3 protein: CASSVDTGMNTEAFF
CDR3 DNA: TGTGCCAGCAGCGTAGACACAGGGATGAACACTGAAGCTTTCTTT
D gene: NA
V gene: TRBV9
J gene: TRBJ1-1
clone size: many

CDR3 protein: CASQGLLNSPLHF
CDR3 DNA: TGTGCCAGCCAGGGACTGCTCAATTCACCCCTCCACTTT
D gene: NA
V gene: TRBV12-3/TRBV12-4
J gene: TRBJ1-6
clone size: many

CDR3 protein: CASSFRAPYLQGASTGELFF
CDR3 DNA: TGTGCCAGCAGTTTTAGGGCGCCGTACCTGCAGGGGGCGAGCACCGGGGAGCTGTTTTTT
D gene: TRBD1
V gene: TRBV12-3/TRBV12-4
J gene: TRBJ2-2
clone size: many

CDR3 protein: CASTFNTGDTEAFF
CDR3 DNA: TGTGCCAGCACCTTCAACACAGGGGACACTGAAGCTTTCTTT
D gene: TRBD1
V gene: TRBV3-1
J gene: TRBJ1-1
clone size: many

CDR3 protein: CASSNRDKLANQPQHF
CDR3 DNA: TGTGCCAGCAGCAACCGGGACAAACTGGCTAATCAGCCCCAGCATTTT
D gene: NA
V gene: TRBV6-2/TRBV6-3
J gene: TRBJ1-5
clone size: many

CDR3 protein: CASSLFESANYGYTF
CDR3 DNA: TGTGCCAGCAGCTTATTTGAGTCGGCTAACTATGGCTACACCTTC
D gene: NA
V gene: TRBV7-9
J gene: TRBJ1-2
clone size: many

CDR3 protein: CASSAGGDAFF
CDR3 DNA: TGTGCCAGCAGTGCAGGGGGTGACGCTTTCTTT
D gene: TRBD1
V gene: TRBV28
J gene: TRBJ1-1
clone size: NA

CDR3 protein: CASSQGRPTDTQYF
CDR3 DNA: TGCGCCAGCAGCCAAGGACGCCCCACAGATACGCAGTATTTT
D gene: NA
V gene: TRBV4-3
J gene: TRBJ2-3
clone size: many

CDR3 protein: CASSLWGAEDETF
CDR3 DNA: TGTGCCAGCAGCTTATGGGGGGCTGAGGATGAAACCTTC
D gene: NA
V gene: TRBV5-4
J gene: TRBJ1-2
clone size: many

CDR3 protein: CSAGHDEKLFF
CDR3 DNA: TGCAGCGCTGGACATGATGAAAAACTGTTTTTT
D gene: NA
V gene: TRBV29-1
J gene: TRBJ1-4
clone size: many

CDR3 protein: CASSISVVRGLHEQYF
CDR3 DNA: TGTGCCAGTAGTATTTCGGTTGTGAGGGGTTTGCACGAGCAGTACTTC
D gene: NA
V gene: TRBV19
J gene: TRBJ2-7
clone size: few

CDR3 protein: CASSLGIAGGPDGGELFF
CDR3 DNA: TGTGCCAGCAGCTTAGGGATAGCGGGAGGGCCGGACGGCGGGGAGCTGTTTTTT
D gene: TRBD2
V gene: TRBV7-2
J gene: TRBJ2-2
clone size: many

CDR3 protein: CASSLRDRGGTEAFF
CDR3 DNA: TGTGCCAGCAGCCTCCGGGACAGGGGTGGCACTGAAGCTTTCTTT
D gene: TRBD1
V gene: TRBV3-1
J gene: TRBJ1-1
clone size: many

CDR3 protein: CASSSAGLAGDEQYF
CDR3 DNA: TGTGCCAGCAGCTCGGCGGGACTAGCGGGGGACGAGCAGTACTTC
D gene: TRBD2
V gene: TRBV13
J gene: TRBJ2-7
clone size: NA

CDR3 protein: CASSLRSDQPQHF
CDR3 DNA: TGTGCCAGCAGCTTACGATCCGATCAGCCCCAGCATTTT
D gene: NA
V gene: TRBV7-2
J gene: TRBJ1-5
clone size: few

CDR3 protein: CASSPLGRVRDTEAFF
CDR3 DNA: TGTGCCAGCAGCCCGCTCGGGAGGGTAAGAGACACTGAAGCTTTCTTT
D gene: NA
V gene: TRBV5-6
J gene: TRBJ1-1
clone size: NA

CDR3 protein: CASSLTFGPNQPQHF
CDR3 DNA: TGCGCCAGCAGCTTAACGTTCGGGCCTAATCAGCCCCAGCATTTT
D gene: NA
V gene: TRBV5-1
J gene: TRBJ1-5
clone size: many

CDR3 protein: CASSPEGAKFYNSPLHF
CDR3 DNA: TGTGCCAGCAGCCCGGAGGGGGCGAAATTTTATAATTCACCCCTCCACTTT
D gene: TRBD1
V gene: TRBV7-9
J gene: TRBJ1-6
clone size: few

CDR3 protein: CSAFGLAGVTGELFF
CDR3 DNA: TGCAGTGCTTTCGGACTAGCGGGAGTAACCGGGGAGCTGTTTTTT
D gene: TRBD2
V gene: TRBV20-1
J gene: TRBJ2-2
clone size: NA

CDR3 protein: CASSLIAGASYEQYF
CDR3 DNA: TGTGCCAGCAGCTTAATAGCGGGCGCCTCCTACGAGCAGTACTTC
D gene: TRBD2
V gene: TRBV5-5
J gene: TRBJ2-7
clone size: many

CDR3 protein: CASSLTGGRFGEQYF
CDR3 DNA: TGTGCCAGCAGCTTAACTGGCGGGAGGTTCGGCGAGCAGTACTTC
D gene: TRBD2
V gene: TRBV7-2
J gene: TRBJ2-7
clone size: many

CDR3 protein: CASSLGRDGYTF
CDR3 DNA: TGTGCCAGCAGTTTGGGCAGGGATGGCTACACCTTC
D gene: NA
V gene: TRBV12-3/TRBV12-4
J gene: TRBJ1-2
clone size: many

CDR3 protein: CASSLGTGGQQPQHF
CDR3 DNA: TGTGCCAGCAGCCTCGGAACGGGGGGACAGCAGCCCCAGCATTTT
D gene: TRBD1
V gene: TRBV12-3/TRBV12-4
J gene: TRBJ1-5
clone size: NA

CDR3 protein: CASSEALPQNTHGGELFF
CDR3 DNA: TGTGCCAGCAGTGAAGCGCTTCCACAGAACACCCATGGCGGGGAGCTGTTTTTT
D gene: NA
V gene: TRBV2
J gene: TRBJ2-2
clone size: many

CDR3 protein: CASGLVLGTGLSSYEQYF
CDR3 DNA: TGTGCTAGTGGTTTGGTACTCGGGACAGGCCTTAGCTCCTACGAGCAGTACTTC
D gene: TRBD1
V gene: TRBV12-5
J gene: TRBJ2-7
clone size: NA

CDR3 protein: CASSIQGDNSPLHF
CDR3 DNA: TGTGCCAGTAGTATACAGGGAGATAATTCACCCCTCCACTTT
D gene: NA
V gene: TRBV19
J gene: TRBJ1-6
clone size: few

CDR3 protein: CASSIVGLSYNEQFF
CDR3 DNA: TGTGCCAGTAGTATAGTGGGACTATCTTACAATGAGCAGTTCTTC
D gene: TRBD2
V gene: TRBV19
J gene: TRBJ2-1
clone size: NA

CDR3 protein: CASSLLAASSYNEQFF
CDR3 DNA: TGTGCCAGCAGCTTACTAGCGGCTAGCTCCTACAATGAGCAGTTCTTC
D gene: TRBD2
V gene: TRBV11-3
J gene: TRBJ2-1
clone size: NA

CDR3 protein: CASTPQGANKQYF
CDR3 DNA: TGTGCCAGCACCCCACAGGGGGCGAATAAGCAGTACTTC
D gene: TRBD1
V gene: TRBV28
J gene: TRBJ2-7
clone size: many

CDR3 protein: CSVEPTLPPYNEQFF
CDR3 DNA: TGCAGCGTTGAACCCACACTCCCCCCCTACAATGAGCAGTTCTTC
D gene: NA
V gene: TRBV29-1
J gene: TRBJ2-1
clone size: few

CDR3 protein: CASREPGGGYGYTF
CDR3 DNA: TGTGCCAGCAGGGAACCAGGGGGCGGGTATGGCTACACCTTC
D gene: TRBD1
V gene: TRBV2
J gene: TRBJ1-2
clone size: many

CDR3 protein: CASSQDGGRFTGELFF
CDR3 DNA: TGCGCCAGCAGCCAAGATGGTGGCAGATTCACCGGGGAGCTGTTTTTT
D gene: NA
V gene: TRBV4-3
J gene: TRBJ2-2
clone size: NA

CDR3 protein: CSARGGTANTGELFF
CDR3 DNA: TGCAGTGCCCGAGGTGGGACGGCGAACACCGGGGAGCTGTTTTTT
D gene: NA
V gene: TRBV20-1
J gene: TRBJ2-2
clone size: NA

CDR3 protein: CASSLDAARSTQYF
CDR3 DNA: TGTGCCAGCAGCCTAGACGCGGCTAGGTCTACGCAGTATTTT
D gene: NA
V gene: TRBV7-9
J gene: TRBJ2-3
clone size: NA

CDR3 protein: CASSSPRGWRHLPGELFF
CDR3 DNA: TGTGCCAGCAGCTCCCCCCGGGGTTGGAGGCACTTGCCCGGGGAGCTGTTTTTT
D gene: NA
V gene: TRBV7-2
J gene: TRBJ2-2
clone size: NA

CDR3 protein: CATSDASLGSGANVLTF
CDR3 DNA: TGTGCCACCAGTGATGCTTCGCTCGGCTCTGGGGCCAACGTCCTGACTTTC
D gene: NA
V gene: TRBV24-1
J gene: TRBJ2-6
clone size: many